The source of this T cell receptor beta chain is a study of CD8 T cells in Susac syndrome. After extraction with the RNeasy kit, about 0.45 to 1 ug of the RNA was reverse transcribed using random hexamers. TCRdb re-called the immunoSEQ multiplex PCR reads through MiXCR, storing one row per CDR3 protein. The sample includes roughly 130,000 distinct CDR3 sequences, around 94% of them seen just once. Germline CDR1 and CDR2: SEHNR and FQNEAQ (reference sequence). This CDR3 has 14 amino acids. J gave up 5 bases and V 5 bases, and 7 bases lay outside the gene matches. The sample consisted of CD4+ T cells from PBMCs. This receptor was obtained from a human donor with multiple sclerosis. The rearrangement uses TRBV7-9 and TRBJ2-7; TRBD1 matches 9 bases. In DNA, the CDR3 is TGTGCCAGCAGCCGGACAGGGGTGCCCCACGAGCAGTACTTC. Its translation is CASSRTGVPHEQYF.